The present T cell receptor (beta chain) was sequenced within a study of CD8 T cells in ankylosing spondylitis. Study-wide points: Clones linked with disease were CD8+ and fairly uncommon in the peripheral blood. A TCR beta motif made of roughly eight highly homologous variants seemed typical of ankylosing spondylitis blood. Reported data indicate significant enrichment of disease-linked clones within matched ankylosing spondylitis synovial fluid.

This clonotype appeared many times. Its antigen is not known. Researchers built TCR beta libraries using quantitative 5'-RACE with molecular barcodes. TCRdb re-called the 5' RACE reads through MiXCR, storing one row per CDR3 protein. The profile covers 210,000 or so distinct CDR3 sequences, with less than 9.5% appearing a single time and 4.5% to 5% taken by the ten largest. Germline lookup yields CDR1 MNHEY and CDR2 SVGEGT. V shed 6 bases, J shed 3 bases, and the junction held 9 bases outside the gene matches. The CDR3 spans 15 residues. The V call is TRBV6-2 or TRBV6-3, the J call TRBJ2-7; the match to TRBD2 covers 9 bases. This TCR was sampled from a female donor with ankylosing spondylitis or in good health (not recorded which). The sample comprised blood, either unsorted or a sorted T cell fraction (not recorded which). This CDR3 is CASREVRAGGYEQYF. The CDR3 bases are TGTGCCAGCAGAGAAGTTAGAGCGGGAGGCTACGAGCAGTACTTC.